The 19 T cell receptor beta chains listed next were all sequenced from one sample in a study of cytomegalovirus exposure and HLA in healthy donors. Clones were read by immunoSEQ multiplex PCR, and TCRdb kept only the in-frame ones, dropping some. The data show 300,000 to 400,000 clones, with 70% to 90% seen just once and approximately 0.9% held by the top ten. Material for sequencing was PBMCs. These receptors were taken from a man aged 30 to 39 in good health and CMV-seronegative.

The rearrangement joins TRBV7-2 to TRBJ1-2; TRBD1 is a possible D gene (6 bases). There are 15 residues in the CDR3. Germline V gives CDR1 SGHTA, CDR2 FQGNSA. V was cut by 5 bases and J by 3 bases, with 16 bases left in between. The CDR3 DNA is TGTGCCAGCAGCGCTCGGACAGTTAAAGACTATGGCTACACCTTC. It codes for CASSARTVKDYGYTF.

The chain employs TRBV19 and TRBJ1-1, with D uncertain. Trimming took 7 bases from V and 3 from J, leaving 12 bases between them. CDR1 and CDR2 (germline): LNHDA, SQIVND (reference sequence). There are 13 residues in the CDR3. CDR3 region: CASNTDSYTEAFF. The CDR3 DNA sequence: TGTGCCAGTAACACGGACTCTTACACTGAAGCTTTCTTT.

The genes are TRBV19 and TRBJ2-6, with D hard to call. The CDR3 loop spans 16 amino acids. V was trimmed by 1 base and J by 0 bases, leaving 7 bases between them. CDR1 and CDR2 from the germline V gene are LNHDA and SQIVND (reference sequence). CDR3 protein: CASSIASSSGANVLTF. CDR3 coding DNA: TGTGCCAGTAGTATAGCATCGAGCTCTGGGGCCAACGTCCTGACTTTC.

This rearrangement joins TRBV25-1 to TRBJ2-1; 7 bases are a match to TRBD2. Germline assignment: CDR1 MGHDK and CDR2 SYGVNS. The CDR3 loop spans 16 amino acids. V lost 1 base and J lost 0; bases outside the gene matches: 3. CDR3 region: CASSEWRGSSYNEQFF. The CDR3, as DNA: TGTGCCAGCAGTGAATGGCGGGGGAGCTCCTACAATGAGCAGTTCTTC.

The rearrangement joins TRBV19 to TRBJ1-5; 8 bases line up with TRBD1. Germline CDR1 is LNHDA and CDR2 is SQIVND (reference sequence). The CDR3 covers 17 residues. Losses at the gene ends were 5 bases for V and 9 bases for J; bases not matched to a gene: 18. The CDR3 coding sequence is TGTGCCAGTAGTCCAAGGACAGGGAATGATAAGAAGGGGCCCCAGCATTTT. Its translation: CASSPRTGNDKKGPQHF.

The rearrangement joins TRBV5-6 to TRBJ1-2, with 7 bases identical to TRBD1. Per germline, CDR1 SGHDT and CDR2 YYEEEE. This CDR3 spans 14 amino acids. Trimming removed 5 bases from V and 0 bases from J; junction bases left unmatched: 4. In DNA form, the CDR3 reads TGTGCCAGCAGAATCGGACAGGCTAACTATGGCTACACCTTC. As protein: CASRIGQANYGYTF.

The rearrangement uses TRBV6-6 and TRBJ1-2, with D perhaps TRBD1 (5 bases). The ends were cut back, 0 bases at V and 4 bases at J, with 9 bases in the middle. The CDR3 covers 14 residues. From germline, CDR1 is MNHNY and CDR2 SVGAGI (reference sequence). For the CDR3, the DNA is TGTGCCAGCAGTTACTCGGGGGGAACCTATGGCTACACCTTC. It yields the protein CASSYSGGTYGYTF.

This clone appeared once. This chain uses TRBV6-1 with TRBJ1-1; TRBD1 matches at 7 bases. After removal of 7 bases from V and 1 base from J, the junction contained 6 bases not matched to a gene. Germline loops: CDR1 MNHNS, CDR2 SASEGT. The CDR3 is 14 residues long. Here the CDR3 DNA reads TGTGCCAGCACCGAACAGGGGAGGAACACTGAAGCTTTCTTT. Protein sequence: CASTEQGRNTEAFF.

The chain employs TRBV25-1 and TRBJ2-3; 9 bases line up with TRBD2. J gave up 1 base and V 6 bases, and 2 bases lay outside the gene matches. CDR1 is MGHDK and CDR2 is SYGVNS in the germline V gene. The CDR3 runs to 14 residues. The CDR3 DNA is TGTGCCAGCAGGAGGACTAGCGGCACAGATACGCAGTATTTT. Amino acid sequence: CASRRTSGTDTQYF.

On this clone: This sample also contains other DNA sequences that code for the same CDR3. This chain uses TRBV5-1 with TRBJ1-1; maybe TRBD1 (5 bases). Germline V CDR1 and CDR2: SGHRS, YFSETQ. This CDR3 is built from 11 residues. Trimming took off 0 bases at V and 8 bases at J, with 5 bases between the two ends. The CDR3 DNA reads as TGCGCCAGCAGCTTGGGGACAGAAGCTTTCTTT. The encoded protein is CASSLGTEAFF.

V usage is TRBV5-1 and J usage is TRBJ2-7; TRBD1 matches at 9 bases. Germline V gives CDR1 SGHRS, CDR2 YFSETQ. V shed 4 bases and J 3 bases; nucleotides not matched to a gene: 8. This CDR3 contains 15 residues. In nucleotides, the CDR3 is TGCGCCAGCAGCGCCTCCGGGACAGGGTTCTACGAGCAGTACTTC. It translates to CASSASGTGFYEQYF.

The chain couples TRBV6-1 to TRBJ2-7; no clear D gene. V lost 3 bases, J lost 4 bases, and 7 bases lay in between. Germline V CDR1 and CDR2: MNHNS, SASEGT. This CDR3 contains 12 residues. CDR3 loop: CASSESYYEQYF. As DNA, the CDR3 is TGTGCCAGCAGTGAGAGCTATTACGAGCAGTACTTC.

The V and J genes are TRBV7-2 and TRBJ2-7, with D unresolved. The V end lost 6 bases, the J end lost 1 base, and 10 bases lay between the germline ends. Per the germline V gene, CDR1 is SGHTA and CDR2 is FQGNSA. The CDR3 covers 13 residues. The CDR3 sequence: CASSSLPSYEQYF. As DNA, the CDR3 is TGTGCCAGCAGTTCACTTCCGTCCTACGAGCAGTACTTC.

The chain uses TRBV9 and TRBJ2-1, with 10 bases lining up with TRBD1. Trimming removed 4 bases from V and 7 bases from J; junction bases left unmatched: 8. Germline CDR1 SGDLS, CDR2 YYNGEE. The CDR3 has 15 amino acids. The CDR3 region has the DNA TGTGCCAGCAGCAAACGGGACAGGGGTGGGAATGAGCAGTTCTTC. Translated, it gives CASSKRDRGGNEQFF.

The rearrangement links TRBV9 to TRBJ1-1; 10 bases match TRBD1. The ends lost 7 bases at V and 5 bases at J; junction bases unmatched: 8. This CDR3 has 14 residues. Germline V gene data show CDR1 as SGDLS and CDR2 as YYNGEE. This CDR3 is CASGSTGGSTEAFF. The CDR3 coding sequence is TGTGCCAGCGGCTCGACAGGGGGCAGTACTGAAGCTTTCTTT.

The V gene is TRBV15, the J gene TRBJ2-5; TRBD2 matches 9 bases. J lost 7 bases, V lost 1 base, and 7 bases had no gene match. CDR1 is LNHNV, CDR2 YYDKDF, per germline (reference sequence). The CDR3 is 15 residues long. The CDR3 reads CATSRGGTSIATQYF. CDR3 DNA sequence: TGTGCCACCAGCAGAGGGGGGACTAGCATCGCGACCCAGTACTTC.

The J gene is TRBJ1-2, the V gene TRBV4-1; 7 bases match TRBD1. J was trimmed by 2 bases and V by 4 bases; bases with no gene match: 22. The germline V gene encodes CDR1 MGHRA and CDR2 YSYEKL. The CDR3 length is 20 residues. The CDR3, as DNA: TGCGCCAGCAGCCCATTTCAACTCTTGGGGGGAACAGGGGAAAACTATGGCTACACCTTC. It codes for CASSPFQLLGGTGENYGYTF.

This chain joins TRBV25-1 and TRBJ2-3; 7 nucleotides line up with TRBD1. Germline trimming cut 4 bases from V and 5 bases from J; bases unmatched to any gene: 6. Per the germline V gene, CDR1 is MGHDK and CDR2 is SYGVNS. The CDR3 runs to 14 residues. CDR3 coding DNA: TGTGCCAGCAGTGTAGGGGGCTCTCAAGATACGCAGTATTTT. Amino acids: CASSVGGSQDTQYF.

The V and J genes are TRBV20-1 and TRBJ2-1; tentative D call: TRBD2 (5 bases). Trimming pared 5 bases from V and 8 bases from J, leaving 10 bases between. The CDR3 length is 11 residues. Germline V gene data show CDR1 as DFQATT and CDR2 as SNEGSKA (reference sequence). CDR3 nucleotide sequence: TGCAGTGCTCGCGGGTTCGATGAGCAGTTCTTC. Its translation is CSARGFDEQFF.